The 22 T cell receptor beta chains in this list originate from one sample, sequenced in a study of shared clonotypes between healthy human individuals. Profiled with immunoSEQ multiplex PCR; TCRdb holds only in-frame clones, not every one. The sample carries about 2.2 million clones, approximately 94% recorded once. CD45RO-negative cells were positively selected for CCR7, leaving out terminally differentiated effector memory CD45RA+ cells. The specimen was naive CD8+ T cells from PBMCs. These receptor sequences come from a man aged 18 to 35 in good health. Some clones in this sample may be carry-over from other donors' samples.

The V and J genes are TRBV29-1 and TRBJ2-1; unclear D gene. Germline V gene sequence: CDR1 SQVTM, CDR2 ANQGSEA. This CDR3 is 13 amino acids long. This CDR3 is CSDRPLSYNEQFF. The CDR3 DNA is TGCAGTGACCGACCCTTATCCTACAATGAGCAGTTCTTC.

This clone was detected only once. The gene calls are TRBV15 and TRBJ2-1, with 14 bases matching TRBD2. V trimming: 5 bases; J trimming: 4 bases; junction bases outside the gene matches: 4. The CDR3 has 16 residues. CDR1 and CDR2 (germline): LNHNV, YYDKDF (reference sequence). CDR3 amino acids: CATSGGLAGVYNEQFF. Written as DNA, the CDR3 is TGTGCCACCAGCGGGGGACTAGCGGGAGTATACAATGAGCAGTTCTTC.

In this sample, this clone turned up once. The gene calls are TRBV5-1 and TRBJ1-2; D might be TRBD1 (5 bases). This CDR3 comprises 16 residues. The V gene's germline CDR1 is SGHRS and CDR2 YFSETQ. V was clipped by 0 bases and J by 2 bases, with 14 bases between them. The CDR3 DNA reads as TGCGCCAGCAGCTTGGAATCGGGGGACCCCAACTATGGCTACACCTTC. Residues: CASSLESGDPNYGYTF.

The chain carries TRBV7-6 and TRBJ2-3, with no clear D. The V end lost 2 bases, the J end lost 2 bases, and 11 bases lay between the germline ends. Germline lookup yields CDR1 SGHVS and CDR2 FNYEAQ. The length of the CDR3 is 15 residues. In DNA, the CDR3 is TGTGCCAGCAGCTTATTGGCGGTTCCCACAGATACGCAGTATTTT. Its translation: CASSLLAVPTDTQYF. Together with reference TRBV7-6 and TRBJ2-3, the CDR3 gives the full variable domain: GAGVSQSPRYKVTKRGQDVALRCDPISGHVSLYWYRQALGQGPEFLTYFNYEAQQDKSGLPNDRFSAERPEGSISTLTIQRTEQRDSAMYRCASSLLAVPTDTQYFGPGTRLTVL.

The J gene is TRBJ1-3, the V gene TRBV29-1, with D tentatively TRBD1 (5 bases). Trimming shortened V by 6 bases and J by 2 bases, and 14 bases separated the two germline ends. Per the germline V gene, CDR1 is SQVTM and CDR2 is ANQGSEA. The CDR3 loop spans 14 amino acids. For the CDR3, the DNA is TGCAGCGTCACAGACAGAGGACCTGGAAACACCATATATTTT. Protein sequence: CSVTDRGPGNTIYF.

The rearrangement links TRBV28 to TRBJ2-4; D gene ambiguous. The CDR3 has 14 amino acids. Germline CDR1 reads MDHEN; CDR2 reads SYDVKM. V lost 5 bases and J 8 bases, leaving 16 bases between the germline ends. CDR3 residues: CASSLRLAWDIQYF. CDR3 sequence (DNA): TGTGCCAGCAGTCTCCGACTGGCCTGGGACATTCAGTACTTC.

V usage is TRBV29-1 and J usage is TRBJ1-2, with no clear D. Trimming cost V 6 bases and J 0 bases, with 14 bases left between them. The length of the CDR3 is 14 residues. Germline CDR1 reads SQVTM; CDR2 reads ANQGSEA. CDR3 bases: TGCAGCGTGTCCCCTACCGGAGCTAACTATGGCTACACCTTC. The encoded protein is CSVSPTGANYGYTF. Combining the CDR3 with reference TRBV29-1 and TRBJ1-2 gives the whole variable domain SAVISQKPSRDICQRGTSLTIQCQVDSQVTMMFWYRQQPGQSLTLIATANQGSEATYESGFVIDKFPISRPNLTFSTLTVSNMSPEDSSIYLCSVSPTGANYGYTFGSGTRLTVV.

The chain has TRBV7-8 and TRBJ2-7; TRBD1 matches 11 bases. J gave up 4 bases and V 6 bases, and 8 bases lay outside the gene matches. There are 15 residues in the CDR3. Germline CDR1 is SGHVS and CDR2 is FQNEAQ. The CDR3 DNA reads as TGTGCCAGCAGATTGGACAGGGGGCTTTTTTACGAGCAGTACTTC. Translating gives CASRLDRGLFYEQYF.

CDR3 sequence (DNA): TGTGCCAGCAGTTTAGTCCCGGCCCGTGGGGGGGAGCAGTACTTC. Amino acid sequence: CASSLVPARGGEQYF. The chain recombines TRBV27 with TRBJ2-7; D perhaps matches TRBD2 (6 bases). Trimming left V 2 bases short and J 7 bases short, with 18 bases between. Looked up from germline, CDR1 is MNHEY and CDR2 is SMNVEV (reference sequence). CDR3 length: 15 residues.

This clone was counted a single time. The chain couples TRBV27 to TRBJ2-7; D might be TRBD1 (7 bases). This CDR3 has 16 amino acids. Germline lookup yields CDR1 MNHEY and CDR2 SMNVEV (reference sequence). The ends were cut back, 3 bases at V and 3 bases at J, with 18 bases in the middle. The CDR3 is CASSFSQGTLFYEQYF. Here the CDR3 DNA reads TGTGCCAGCAGTTTTTCACAGGGGACTCTTTTCTACGAGCAGTACTTC.

The rearrangement links TRBV19 to TRBJ2-1; D gene ambiguous. Trimming pared 1 base from V and 10 bases from J, leaving 11 bases between. Germline loops: CDR1 LNHDA, CDR2 SQIVND (reference sequence). The CDR3 runs to 13 residues. CDR3 protein: CASSIASTSEQFF. CDR3 nucleotides: TGTGCCAGTAGTATAGCTTCGACATCCGAGCAGTTCTTC.

Regarding this clone: The sample carries other DNA sequences with the same CDR3. The J gene is TRBJ1-5, the V gene TRBV15; D remains unclear. Germline V lookup: CDR1 LNHNV, CDR2 YYDKDF (reference sequence). The CDR3 loop spans 13 amino acids. The germline V and J ends were trimmed by 0 bases and 5 bases, with 5 bases remaining between them. The CDR3 region has the DNA TGTGCCACCAGCAGAGATCGTGATCAGCCCCAGCATTTT. Translated: CATSRDRDQPQHF.

This chain links TRBV5-6 with TRBJ2-1; D call uncertain. CDR3 length: 14 residues. With 2 bases removed from V and 4 bases from J, the gap between germline ends came to 10 bases. CDR1 is SGHDT and CDR2 is YYEEEE in the germline V gene. The CDR3 protein is CASSFSLLYNEQFF. Written as DNA, the CDR3 is TGTGCCAGCAGCTTCAGCCTCCTGTACAATGAGCAGTTCTTC.

A note on this clone: Other DNA sequences within the sample encode an identical CDR3. This chain uses TRBV4-1 with TRBJ2-3; 7 bases match TRBD1. V was pared by 4 bases and J by 0 bases, with 4 bases of the junction left unmatched. The CDR3 extends over 15 amino acids. Germline V lookup: CDR1 MGHRA, CDR2 YSYEKL. The DNA for the CDR3 is TGCGCCAGCAGCCCCCGACAGGGTAGCACAGATACGCAGTATTTT. This translates into CASSPRQGSTDTQYF.

The chain is built from TRBV29-1 and TRBJ1-2; D not resolved. The V end lost 6 bases, the J end lost 7 bases, and 12 bases lay between the germline ends. CDR1 is SQVTM, CDR2 ANQGSEA, per germline. The CDR3 length is 11 residues. The CDR3 coding sequence is TGCAGCGTCCGGTCCGTTGGTGGCTACACCTTC. This codes for CSVRSVGGYTF.

The chain combines TRBV5-1 with TRBJ2-3, with 7 positions matching TRBD1. V gave up 1 base and J gave up 3 bases; unmatched junction bases: 11. Germline CDR1 is SGHRS and CDR2 is YFSETQ. This CDR3 spans 17 amino acids. Here the CDR3 reads CASSLFAGGVRTDTQYF. CDR3 nucleotide sequence: TGCGCCAGCAGCTTGTTCGCAGGGGGAGTAAGAACAGATACGCAGTATTTT.

The gene calls are TRBV7-8 and TRBJ2-1; D uncertain. Trimming removed 3 bases at V and 4 bases at J, with 19 bases between. Germline CDR1 is SGHVS and CDR2 is FQNEAQ. The CDR3 runs to 17 residues. The CDR3 DNA reads TGTGCCAGCAGCTTCACTGAAGGTATGTGGCGATACAATGAGCAGTTCTTC. Translation gives CASSFTEGMWRYNEQFF. Complete variable domain (other parts from reference TRBV7-8 and TRBJ2-1): GAGVSQSPRYKVAKRGQDVALRCDPISGHVSLFWYQQALGQGPEFLTYFQNEAQLDKSGLPSDRFFAERPEGSVSTLKIQRTQQEDSAVYLCASSFTEGMWRYNEQFFGPGTRLTVL.

The V gene is TRBV6-1, the J gene TRBJ2-1; 7 bases match TRBD1. Germline-derived CDR1 and CDR2 are MNHNS and SASEGT. V was clipped by 3 bases and J by 5 bases; unmatched bases: 7. The CDR3 has 15 residues. CDR3 in DNA: TGTGCCAGCAGTGAGAGGGGGCTCCCAAACAATGAGCAGTTCTTC. This encodes CASSERGLPNNEQFF.

In regard to this clone: The same CDR3 also results from other DNA sequences found in this sample. The chain recombines TRBV4-1 with TRBJ2-6; no reliable D call. V lost 1 base and J 1 base, leaving 5 bases between the germline ends. The germline gives CDR1 MGHRA, CDR2 YSYEKL. The CDR3 has 15 amino acids. The CDR3 DNA reads as TGCGCCAGCAGCCAAGTTAGGTCTGGGGCCAACGTCCTGACTTTC. This encodes CASSQVRSGANVLTF.

The chain joins TRBV7-9 to TRBJ1-1; maybe TRBD1 (5 bases). The CDR3 runs to 15 residues. V was trimmed by 4 bases and J by 6 bases, leaving 18 bases between them. The germline gives CDR1 SEHNR, CDR2 FQNEAQ (reference sequence). CDR3 coding DNA: TGTGCCAGCAGCTCTTCTGGTGGGGACTCCCCTGAAGCTTTCTTT. Translated, it gives CASSSSGGDSPEAFF.

This clone was picked up a small number of times. V is TRBV28 and J is TRBJ1-5, with 7 bases identical to TRBD1. The V gene's germline CDR1 is MDHEN and CDR2 SYDVKM. Losses at the gene ends were 6 bases for V and 7 bases for J; bases not matched to a gene: 6. The CDR3 has 13 residues. The CDR3 region has the DNA TGTGCCAGCAGAAGGACAGGACGCCAGCCCCAGCATTTT. Encoded protein: CASRRTGRQPQHF. The variable domain in full, with the rest retrieved from reference TRBV28 and TRBJ1-5, is DVKVTQSSRYLVKRTGEKVFLECVQDMDHENMFWYRQDPGLGLRLIYFSYDVKMKEKGDIPEGYSVSREKKERFSLILESASTNQTSMYLCASRRTGRQPQHFGDGTRLSIL.

The chain combines TRBV28 with TRBJ2-1, with TRBD2 matching 8 bases. With 5 bases clipped from V and 6 bases from J, the junction kept 15 bases outside the gene matches. From germline, CDR1 is MDHEN and CDR2 SYDVKM. CDR3 length: 17 residues. In DNA form, the CDR3 reads TGTGCCAGCAGTCCGAGGACTAGCCCGCTATTTGGCAATGAGCAGTTCTTC. Its protein product is CASSPRTSPLFGNEQFF.